This is a list of T cell receptor beta chains from one sample in a study of response to subunit inactivated influenza vaccine. TCRdb passed the RT-PCR reads through MiXCR, listing each CDR3 protein once. The profile shows over 650,000 distinct CDR3 sequences, approximately 17% of them singletons. This sample comprised PBMCs from blood, obtained more than 4 days after vaccination. Source of these receptors: a man in his forties or fifties who received an inactivated influenza vaccine. Both conserved end residues are part of each CDR3. The D gene is left open where the match is weak. A clone size is listed for some rows: how often the clone was seen (once, few, many), or a class if it is expanded.

D,V,size,J,DNA,CDR3
.,TRBV6-6,few,TRBJ1-2,TGTGCCAGCAGTTACTCCCCCCAGTATGGCTACACCTTC,CASSYSPQYGYTF
TRBD1,TRBV4-1,many,TRBJ1-1,TGCGCCAGCAGCAGCCACAGGGGAAACACTGAAGCTTTCTTT,CASSSHRGNTEAFF
.,TRBV5-1,few,TRBJ2-3,TGCGCCAGCAGCCCCCTGGCTTCGGCAGATACGCAGTATTTT,CASSPLASADTQYF
TRBD1,TRBV5-1,few,TRBJ2-7,TGCGCCAGCAGCTTGGGTAGGACAGGGTCGGTCTACGAGCAGTACTTC,CASSLGRTGSVYEQYF
.,TRBV10-1,.,TRBJ1-2,TGCGCCAGCAGTGAGTCCGGGCCCAGTGGCTACACCTTC,CASSESGPSGYTF
.,TRBV24-1,few,TRBJ2-1,TGTGCCACCAGTGATTTGAGCCAGGACTCCTACAATGAGCAGTTCTTC,CATSDLSQDSYNEQFF
.,TRBV20-1,.,TRBJ2-7,TGCAGTGCTAGAGACGTAGCCTACGAGCAGTACTTC,CSARDVAYEQYF
.,TRBV7-8,.,TRBJ2-7,TGTGCCACCTCGGGGGACGCTCCCTACGAGCAGTACTTC,CATSGDAPYEQYF
.,TRBV5-5,.,TRBJ2-3,TGTGCCAGCAGCTTGCTACCTCGCCGAGACACAGATACGCAGTATTTT,CASSLLPRRDTDTQYF
.,TRBV4-2,few,TRBJ2-5,TGTGCCAGCAGCCATAGAGGGACGAAGCAAGAGACCCAGTACTTC,CASSHRGTKQETQYF
.,TRBV7-9,many,TRBJ2-7,TGTGCCAGCAGCAGTCCGTCGCGAGGGGATTACGAGCAGTACTTC,CASSSPSRGDYEQYF
.,TRBV20-1,.,TRBJ1-6,TGCAGTGCTAGAGCAGGCCCACGGGGTTCACCCCTCCACTTT,CSARAGPRGSPLHF
TRBD2,TRBV20-1,.,TRBJ2-5,TGCAGTAGCGGGGGGGCCGGGGAGACCCAGTACTTC,CSSGGAGETQYF
TRBD1,TRBV6-5,.,TRBJ2-4,TGTGCCAGCAGTTTTGGACAGGGGGCGGCCAAAAACATTCAGTACTTC,CASSFGQGAAKNIQYF
.,TRBV12-3/TRBV12-4,many,TRBJ2-1,TGTGCCAGCAGTCCTTTCGGGATCAATGAGCAGTTCTTC,CASSPFGINEQFF
TRBD1,TRBV12-3/TRBV12-4,once,TRBJ1-2,TGTGCCGGCAGCCCGACAGGGGTGCTTGGCTACACCTTC,CAGSPTGVLGYTF
.,TRBV5-1,many,TRBJ2-5,TGCGCCAGCAGCTTACAGCGAGGAGGGGAGACCCAGTACTTC,CASSLQRGGETQYF
TRBD2,TRBV6-5,few,TRBJ2-1,TGTGCCAGCAGTTACTCGAGCGGGAGTTTCGATGAGCAGTTCTTC,CASSYSSGSFDEQFF
TRBD2,TRBV25-1,.,TRBJ2-1,TGTGCCAGCGGTGCTAGCGGGAGGGCCTCCCACAATGAGCAGTTCTTC,CASGASGRASHNEQFF
.,TRBV29-1,many,TRBJ2-7,TGCAGCTCGTGGGGACCCAGCGACGAGCAGTACTTC,CSSWGPSDEQYF
TRBD1,TRBV28,.,TRBJ2-7,TGTGCCATCGGTGGCCGGGACAGGGGGTACTACGAGCAGTACTTC,CAIGGRDRGYYEQYF
TRBD1,TRBV20-1,few,TRBJ2-3,TGCAGTGCTAGGGGACAGACCACAGATACGCAGTATTTT,CSARGQTTDTQYF
TRBD1,TRBV6-5,.,TRBJ1-4,TGTGCCAGCAGTTACGCGACAGGGTATGATAATGAAAAACTGTTTTTT,CASSYATGYDNEKLFF
.,TRBV7-2,.,TRBJ2-7,TGTGCCAGCAGCTTAGGGCAGCTAAGAGGCGACGAGCAGTACTTC,CASSLGQLRGDEQYF
TRBD2,TRBV11-3,.,TRBJ2-1,TGTGCCAGCAGCCAATACTACGGGGGGGCGATCGGGAATGAGCAGTTCTTC,CASSQYYGGAIGNEQFF
.,TRBV12-3/TRBV12-4,.,TRBJ1-1,TGTGCCAGCATCCGGCCGGACGCCACTGAAGCTTTCTTT,CASIRPDATEAFF
.,TRBV2,.,TRBJ1-2,TGTGCCAGCAGTTTTCAGTCCACTAACTATGGCTACACCTTC,CASSFQSTNYGYTF
.,TRBV20-1,few,TRBJ1-6,TGCAGTGCTAGCTATAGGGAGAATTCACCCCTCCACTTT,CSASYRENSPLHF
TRBD1,TRBV20-1,.,TRBJ1-5,TGCAGTGCTAGCCGATGGACAGGGGGCGGTCAGCCCCAGCATTTT,CSASRWTGGGQPQHF
TRBD1,TRBV4-3,.,TRBJ1-2,TGCGCCAGCAGCCAACAGGGACAGGGCGTCTCCGGCTACACCTTC,CASSQQGQGVSGYTF
TRBD2,TRBV7-9,few,TRBJ2-1,TGTGCCAGCAGCCCCAGGGCGCGGGAGAATGAGCAGTTCTTC,CASSPRARENEQFF
.,TRBV7-2,.,TRBJ2-7,TGTGCCAGCAGTTCCGGGGTCCCCTACGAGCAGTACTTC,CASSSGVPYEQYF
TRBD2,TRBV20-1,.,TRBJ2-1,TGCAGTGCCTCGGGACTAGCGGGGCCCAGTGAGCAGTTCTTC,CSASGLAGPSEQFF
.,TRBV25-1,.,TRBJ2-3,TGTGCCGTCCATTCCTCGGGAGTCGGGACAGATACGCAGTATTTT,CAVHSSGVGTDTQYF
.,TRBV12-3/TRBV12-4,.,TRBJ2-6,TGTGCCAGCAGTCTACCACAGGTTCTCTCTGGGGCCAACGTCCTGACTTTC,CASSLPQVLSGANVLTF
.,TRBV20-1,few,TRBJ2-3,TGCAGTGCTAGAGATGGGGGGACCCAGAGGGGTCCGCAGTATTTT,CSARDGGTQRGPQYF
TRBD2,TRBV28,.,TRBJ2-3,TGTGCCAGCACCCGAAGGGTAGCGGGGGGGCTTGGCACAGATACGCAGTATTTT,CASTRRVAGGLGTDTQYF
TRBD1,TRBV12-3/TRBV12-4,few,TRBJ2-1,TGTGCCAGCAGACGAGGGGGCAGGTACAATGAGCAGTTCTTC,CASRRGGRYNEQFF
.,TRBV20-1,few,TRBJ1-2,TGCAGTGCCCTTGGGCAGGGTTGGTACTATGGCTACACCTTC,CSALGQGWYYGYTF
.,TRBV4-3,many,TRBJ2-3,TGCGCCAGCAGCCGGACAGGGACTAGCAACCCAGATACGCAGTATTTT,CASSRTGTSNPDTQYF
TRBD2,TRBV13,many,TRBJ2-3,TGTGCCAGCAGCTTACGGACTAGCGGGCGCGAGAAGCAGTATTTT,CASSLRTSGREKQYF
TRBD1,TRBV6-1,.,TRBJ1-2,TGTGCCAGCAGTAGGACAGGCTATGGCTACACCTTC,CASSRTGYGYTF
TRBD1,TRBV7-9,.,TRBJ2-3,TGTGCCAATTCTAGGGGACAGGAAGATACGCAGTATTTT,CANSRGQEDTQYF
TRBD1,TRBV28,.,TRBJ2-7,TGTGCCAGCAGTTTAGCTACAGGGGGCGGTTACGAGCAGTACTTC,CASSLATGGGYEQYF
TRBD1,TRBV3-1,.,TRBJ2-1,TGTGCCAGCAGCCAAGCCACGGTGGGGACAGGGTACTTCTTC,CASSQATVGTGYFF
TRBD1,TRBV10-3,.,TRBJ1-2,TGTGCCATCAGTGAGGGGACAGATTATGGCTACACCTTC,CAISEGTDYGYTF
TRBD2,TRBV5-6,few,TRBJ2-1,TGTGCCAGCAGCTTCGGCCTAGCGGGAGACAATGAGCAGTTCTTC,CASSFGLAGDNEQFF